What follows are 11 T cell receptor beta chains derived from one specimen sequenced in a study of T cells in Graves' hyperthyroidism and ophthalmopathy. TCR beta CDR3 region amplification was performed from RNA transcripts. With the HTBI primer set, the TCR CDR3 went through a first round of RT-PCR. TCRdb itself ran the multiplex PCR reads through MiXCR, one entry per CDR3 protein. Here the sample spans 700,000 or so distinct CDR3 sequences, roughly 15% being singletons. The sequenced sample consisted of blood. These receptors were obtained from a man between 18 and 29 years old with Graves' hyperthyroidism.

CDR3: CASSFPAGSGTDTQYF. CDR3 nucleotide sequence: TGTGCCAGCAGCTTTCCAGCGGGAAGTGGAACAGATACGCAGTATTTT. V usage is TRBV7-9 and J usage is TRBJ2-3; TRBD2 matches at 7 bases. V gave up 3 bases and J gave up 3 bases; unmatched junction bases: 9. The CDR3 loop spans 16 amino acids. Germline CDR1 is SEHNR and CDR2 is FQNEAQ (reference sequence).

This clonotype was picked up one time. The missing conserved phenylalanine or tryptophan at the end of this CDR3 makes a read error likely. The V gene is TRBV10-3, the J gene TRBJ1-2; D gene uncertain. V was trimmed by 3 bases and J by 5 bases, leaving 13 bases between them. The CDR3 contains 14 residues. Germline V gene sequence: CDR1 ENHRY, CDR2 SYGVKD. For the CDR3, the DNA is TGTGCCATCAGTGAAGCCCCGGGAGCTTATGGCTACACCCTC. Its translation: CAISEAPGAYGYTL.

This clonotype was seen repeatedly, ten times or more. The rearrangement joins TRBV7-3 to TRBJ2-1, with TRBD2 matching over 9 bases. Per germline, CDR1 SGHTA and CDR2 FQGTGA. With 1 base clipped from V and 7 bases from J, the junction kept 5 bases outside the gene matches. CDR3 size: 15 residues. CDR3 nucleotides: TGTGCCAGCAGCTTAAGCCTAGCGGGATTGAATGAGCAGTTCTTC. Translating it yields CASSLSLAGLNEQFF.

This clonotype was counted only a few times. The chain employs TRBV7-2 and TRBJ2-7; weak D call: TRBD1 (5 bases). Per the germline V gene, CDR1 is SGHTA and CDR2 is FQGNSA. The CDR3 is made up of 13 amino acids. With 5 bases removed from V and 2 bases from J, the gap between germline ends came to 10 bases. The CDR3 region is CASSAGLTYEQYF. CDR3 nucleotides: TGTGCCAGCAGCGCAGGGCTCACCTACGAGCAGTACTTC.

This clonotype was found a few times. The rearrangement uses TRBV28 and TRBJ2-1; weak D call: TRBD2 (6 bases). The germline V gene encodes CDR1 MDHEN and CDR2 SYDVKM. V lost 4 bases and J lost 8, with 27 bases in between. The CDR3 consists of 18 residues. The CDR3 loop reads CASSWLGLKKGAEHEQFF. Written as DNA, the CDR3 is TGTGCCAGCAGTTGGTTGGGACTCAAAAAGGGAGCGGAGCATGAGCAGTTCTTC.

This clonotype turned up a few times. V gene TRBV7-9 combines with J gene TRBJ2-7; the D is unclear. The CDR3 spans 12 residues. CDR1 and CDR2 from the germline V gene are SEHNR and FQNEAQ (reference sequence). V was clipped by 2 bases and J by 6 bases, with 8 bases between them. The CDR3 DNA is TGTGCCAGCAGCTTAAATCCTCCCGAGCAGTACTTC. Residues: CASSLNPPEQYF.

This clonotype was detected many times. The chain joins TRBV28 to TRBJ2-3; 11 nucleotides line up with TRBD2. CDR1 and CDR2 from the germline V gene are MDHEN and SYDVKM. V shed 9 bases and J 4 bases; nucleotides not matched to a gene: 18. The CDR3 covers 18 residues. The chain's CDR3 is CARTSGLAGGRSSDTQYF. In nucleotides, the CDR3 is TGTGCCAGGACGTCTGGGCTAGCGGGAGGCAGGAGCTCAGATACGCAGTATTTT.

This clonotype was seen many times. V gene TRBV7-3 combines with J gene TRBJ2-1; 11 bases fit TRBD2. The CDR3 is made up of 14 amino acids. Germline trimming cut 5 bases from V and 10 bases from J; bases unmatched to any gene: 7. Germline V lookup: CDR1 SGHTA, CDR2 FQGTGA. In DNA form, the CDR3 reads TGTGCCAGCAGCCTAATAGCGGGAGGGACCGAGCAGTTCTTC. Translated, it gives CASSLIAGGTEQFF.

This clonotype was counted many times. In DNA, the CDR3 is TGTGCCAGCAGCTTGAAGCCCACTGAAGCTTTCTTT. Translating gives CASSLKPTEAFF. This chain links TRBV7-2 with TRBJ1-1, with no clear D. Germline CDR1 is SGHTA and CDR2 is FQGNSA. The V gene lost 3 bases and the J gene lost 4 bases, with 6 bases spanning the gap. The CDR3 extends over 12 amino acids.

This clonotype was picked up many times. The chain uses TRBV6-2 or TRBV6-3 and TRBJ1-2; tentatively, D is TRBD1 (6 bases). Trimming cost V 5 bases and J 8 bases, with 15 bases left between them. The CDR3 length is 13 residues. Germline V lookup: CDR1 MNHEY, CDR2 SVGEGT. DNA of the CDR3: TGTGCCAGCAGTCCGCAGGGGCTCTACGGCTACACCTTC. Its protein is CASSPQGLYGYTF.

The chain joins TRBV4-1 to TRBJ1-1; D is undetermined. V shed 4 bases and J shed 0 bases, with 12 bases lying between them. Per germline, CDR1 MGHRA and CDR2 YSYEKL. The CDR3 is 15 residues long. The CDR3 region has the DNA TGCGCCAGCAGCCCCCGGGATCTTTTGAACACTGAAGCTTTCTTT. Translation: CASSPRDLLNTEAFF.